The 26 T cell receptor beta chains presented below share a single source sample, sequenced in a study of long-term antiretroviral therapy in people with HIV. The immunoSEQ assay was v3.0, run at survey level. TCRdb's table, derived via immunoSEQ multiplex PCR, lists solely in-frame clones and lacks some. The sample holds about 18,000 clones, around four fifths seen once. The input for sequencing was unsorted PBMCs, taken at the start of antiretroviral therapy, before treatment. Every receptor here comes from a woman aged 40 to 49 with HIV.

The chain is built from TRBV6-1 and TRBJ1-2; 8 positions agree with TRBD1. In germline, CDR1 is MNHNS, CDR2 SASEGT. The CDR3 covers 13 residues. V was clipped by 4 bases and J by 7 bases; unmatched bases: 5. Here the CDR3 reads CASSVTGTGGYTF. As DNA, the CDR3 is TGTGCCAGCAGTGTGACAGGGACAGGTGGCTACACCTTC.

The chain combines TRBV6-1 with TRBJ1-5; 7 positions match TRBD1. V dropped 2 bases and J dropped 6; count of bases not matched to a gene: 4. The CDR3 extends over 14 amino acids. Germline V lookup: CDR1 MNHNS, CDR2 SASEGT. This CDR3 is CASSETGVGQPQHF. CDR3 nucleotide sequence: TGTGCCAGCAGTGAAACAGGGGTCGGTCAGCCCCAGCATTTT.

In this sample, this clone turned up once. The rearrangement joins TRBV27 to TRBJ2-3, with D unresolved. CDR1 is MNHEY, CDR2 SMNVEV, per germline (reference sequence). This CDR3 contains 15 residues. The V end lost 2 bases, the J end lost 1 base, and 10 bases lay between the germline ends. Written as DNA, the CDR3 is TGTGCCAGCAGTTTAAAAGGCCGGGGCACAGATACGCAGTATTTT. This translates into CASSLKGRGTDTQYF.

The chain is built from TRBV7-3 and TRBJ2-3; no definite D call. Germline V gene sequence: CDR1 SGHTA, CDR2 FQGTGA. The CDR3 has 13 residues. V was pared by 5 bases and J by 5 bases, with 11 bases between. This CDR3 is CASSPSSEDTQYF. CDR3 DNA sequence: TGTGCCAGCAGCCCCAGCTCAGAAGATACGCAGTATTTT.

The sample holds a few counts of this clone. The V call is TRBV4-1, the J call TRBJ1-3; D call uncertain. V was clipped by 0 bases and J by 0 bases, with 6 bases between them. The germline V gene has CDR1 MGHRA and CDR2 YSYEKL. CDR3 length: 15 amino acids. The CDR3 DNA reads as TGCGCCAGCAGCCAAGATCCCGCCTCTGGAAACACCATATATTTT. It yields the protein CASSQDPASGNTIYF.

The chain carries TRBV7-9 and TRBJ1-1; TRBD1 matches 10 bases. V shed 5 bases and J 5 bases; nucleotides not matched to a gene: 5. The CDR3 contains 14 residues. Per germline, CDR1 SEHNR and CDR2 FQNEAQ (reference sequence). The CDR3 here is CASSQGQGRTEAFF. CDR3 in DNA: TGTGCCAGCAGCCAGGGACAGGGGCGGACTGAAGCTTTCTTT. Full variable domain (outside the CDR3, taken from reference TRBV7-9 and TRBJ1-1): DTGVSQNPRHKITKRGQNVTFRCDPISEHNRLYWYRQTLGQGPEFLTYFQNEAQLEKSRLLSDRFSAERPKGSFSTLEIQRTEQGDSAMYLCASSQGQGRTEAFFGQGTRLTVV.

This chain uses TRBV7-2 with TRBJ2-1; D remains ambiguous. Trimming removed 5 bases at V and 7 bases at J, with 15 bases between. CDR3 length equals 14 residues. Germline loops: CDR1 SGHTA, CDR2 FQGNSA. The CDR3 is CASSRLSATNEQFF. The DNA for the CDR3 is TGTGCCAGCAGCCGGCTCAGCGCAACTAATGAGCAGTTCTTC.

The rearrangement links TRBV18 to TRBJ1-1, with a weak D call TRBD1 (6 bases). CDR3 length: 17 amino acids. CDR1 KGHSH and CDR2 LQKENI come from the germline V gene. V lost 3 bases to trimming and J lost 0 bases, with 17 bases between them. The CDR3 is CASSPAPGAGMNTEAFF. The CDR3 nucleotides read TGTGCCAGCTCACCTGCCCCGGGGGCGGGTATGAACACTGAAGCTTTCTTT.

This chain joins TRBV30 and TRBJ1-6; TRBD1 is a possible D gene (5 bases). Trimming cost V 2 bases and J 12 bases, with 14 bases left between them. Germline CDR1 GTSNPN, CDR2 SVGIG (reference sequence). The CDR3 totals 13 residues. The CDR3 nucleotides read TGTGCCTGGAGTTACCAGGGTAGTGGACCCCTCCACTTT. Translation: CAWSYQGSGPLHF.

This chain joins TRBV7-8 and TRBJ1-1; D is perhaps TRBD1 (6 bases). The CDR3 totals 14 residues. Per the germline V gene, CDR1 is SGHVS and CDR2 is FQNEAQ. The germline V and J ends were trimmed by 3 bases and 4 bases, with 12 bases remaining between them. CDR3 sequence: CASSFTGWGTEAFF. CDR3 sequence (DNA): TGTGCCAGCAGCTTTACAGGGTGGGGCACTGAAGCTTTCTTT.

This chain uses TRBV6-5 with TRBJ2-7; the D call may be TRBD1 or TRBD2 (5 bases each). The length of the CDR3 is 14 residues. The germline V gene encodes CDR1 MNHEY and CDR2 SVGAGI. The V and J ends lost 6 bases and 1 base respectively, with 13 bases between them. The CDR3 DNA follows: TGTGCCAGCAGCCGGCCGGGACCTTCCTACGAGCAGTACTTC. Its translation: CASSRPGPSYEQYF.

The V call is TRBV6-5, the J call TRBJ1-1, with D perhaps TRBD1 (6 bases). The V gene's germline CDR1 is MNHEY and CDR2 SVGAGI. The CDR3 consists of 13 residues. Trimming removed 6 bases at V and 4 bases at J, with 12 bases between. The CDR3 here is CASSVGGVTEAFF. CDR3 DNA: TGTGCCAGCAGCGTAGGGGGAGTCACTGAAGCTTTCTTT.

The chain links TRBV9 to TRBJ2-6; tentatively, D is TRBD1 (5 bases). Trimming took off 2 bases at V and 0 bases at J, with 9 bases between the two ends. CDR1 is SGDLS and CDR2 is YYNGEE in the germline V gene. The CDR3 contains 16 residues. The CDR3 is CASSVQGYSGANVLTF. CDR3 nucleotides: TGTGCCAGCAGCGTTCAGGGCTACTCTGGGGCCAACGTCCTGACTTTC.

The chain carries TRBV7-2 and TRBJ2-2, with D possibly being TRBD2 (6 bases). Germline V CDR1 and CDR2: SGHTA, FQGNSA. CDR3 length equals 15 residues. The V end lost 5 bases, the J end lost 2 bases, and 12 bases lay between the germline ends. Here the CDR3 reads CASSPPGVNTGELFF. The CDR3 coding sequence is TGTGCCAGCAGCCCCCCGGGGGTAAACACCGGGGAGCTGTTTTTT.

This chain connects TRBV19 to TRBJ1-2, with 10 bases that match TRBD1. With 9 bases clipped from V and 0 bases from J, the junction kept 13 bases outside the gene matches. CDR1 is LNHDA, CDR2 SQIVND, per germline (reference sequence). CDR3 length: 17 amino acids. The CDR3 reads CASRTTGGNQANYGYTF. The CDR3 DNA follows: TGTGCCAGCCGGACGACAGGGGGCAATCAAGCTAACTATGGCTACACCTTC.

This clone was seen a handful of times. The CDR3 here is CASSLGANSPLHF. CDR3 in DNA: TGTGCCAGCAGCTTAGGAGCTAATTCACCCCTCCACTTT. The V call is TRBV7-9, the J call TRBJ1-6; D is unclear. CDR3 length equals 13 residues. Trimming cost V 1 base and J 6 bases, with 4 bases left between them. Germline loops: CDR1 SEHNR, CDR2 FQNEAQ (reference sequence).

This chain connects TRBV19 to TRBJ1-2; D is perhaps TRBD1 (6 bases). The germline V and J ends were trimmed by 8 bases and 2 bases, with 12 bases remaining between them. The CDR3 is made up of 13 amino acids. The germline gives CDR1 LNHDA, CDR2 SQIVND (reference sequence). This chain's CDR3 is CASSNDRNYGYTF. Written as DNA, the CDR3 is TGTGCCAGTTCCAATGACAGGAACTATGGCTACACCTTC.

The V call is TRBV25-1, the J call TRBJ2-1, with 9 positions matching TRBD1. CDR1 is MGHDK, CDR2 SYGVNS, per germline. The CDR3 is 12 residues long. Trimming removed 7 bases from V and 10 bases from J; junction bases left unmatched: 5. The CDR3 region is CASTHRGREQFF. The CDR3 bases are TGTGCCAGCACCCACAGGGGGCGCGAGCAGTTCTTC.

The V call is TRBV2, the J call TRBJ2-7; TRBD1 matches at 11 bases. With 6 bases clipped from V and 4 bases from J, the junction kept 2 bases outside the gene matches. The germline CDR1 and CDR2 sequences are SNHLY and FYNNEI. The CDR3 covers 13 residues. The CDR3 loop reads CASRGDRGYEQYF. The CDR3 DNA reads TGTGCCAGCAGGGGGGACAGGGGGTACGAGCAGTACTTC.

V and J are TRBV19 and TRBJ1-2, with TRBD1 as a possible D gene (6 bases). The germline gives CDR1 LNHDA, CDR2 SQIVND (reference sequence). V gave up 2 bases and J gave up 6 bases, with 10 bases separating them. CDR3 size: 13 residues. CDR3 residues: CASSITQGHGYTF. In DNA, the CDR3 is TGTGCCAGTAGTATAACACAGGGACATGGCTACACCTTC. Full variable domain (outside the CDR3, taken from reference TRBV19 and TRBJ1-2): DGGITQSPKYLFRKEGQNVTLSCEQNLNHDAMYWYRQDPGQGLRLIYYSQIVNDFQKGDIAEGYSVSREKKESFPLTVTSAQKNPTAFYLCASSITQGHGYTFGSGTRLTVV.

This chain links TRBV9 with TRBJ1-1, with D maybe TRBD1 (5 bases). Trimming cost V 0 bases and J 3 bases, with 12 bases left between them. CDR1 is SGDLS, CDR2 YYNGEE, per germline. The CDR3 totals 15 residues. The CDR3 sequence is CASSVEGLLDTEAFF. The CDR3 coding sequence is TGTGCCAGCAGCGTAGAGGGGCTGCTCGACACTGAAGCTTTCTTT.

This chain links TRBV7-8 with TRBJ1-2; 7 bases fit TRBD1. J lost 3 bases, V lost 5 bases, and 3 bases had no gene match. Germline V gene data show CDR1 as SGHVS and CDR2 as FQNEAQ. The CDR3 covers 13 residues. The CDR3 is CASSAGTDYGYTF. CDR3 in DNA: TGTGCCAGCAGCGCCGGGACAGACTATGGCTACACCTTC.

J is TRBJ2-3 and V is TRBV2; the D call may be TRBD1 or TRBD2 (7 bases each). Germline CDR1 is SNHLY and CDR2 is FYNNEI. This CDR3 spans 13 amino acids. V gave up 6 bases and J gave up 4 bases, with 11 bases separating them. CDR3 coding DNA: TGTGCCAGCAGCCAGGGGGGGTCAGATACGCAGTATTTT. It translates to CASSQGGSDTQYF.

The chain has TRBV29-1 and TRBJ2-3; 13 bases align to TRBD2. The CDR3 is made up of 20 amino acids. Germline V gene data show CDR1 as SQVTM and CDR2 as ANQGSEA. Trimming took 4 bases from V and 1 from J; bases not matched to a gene: 17. As DNA, the CDR3 is TGCAGCGTTGTCCCGGGGGCTTGGACTAGCGGGGGCCGAGGCACAGATACGCAGTATTTT. Protein product: CSVVPGAWTSGGRGTDTQYF.

The chain employs TRBV4-2 and TRBJ2-3; D remains unclear. The germline CDR1 and CDR2 sequences are LGHNA and YNFKEQ. V lost 1 base and J lost 2, with 10 bases in between. The CDR3 loop spans 15 amino acids. The CDR3 loop reads CASSQAYEVTDTQYF. The CDR3 nucleotides are TGTGCCAGCAGCCAAGCGTATGAGGTCACAGATACGCAGTATTTT.

The V call is TRBV9, the J call TRBJ2-5; TRBD1 or TRBD2 may be the D gene (5 bases each). Looked up from germline, CDR1 is SGDLS and CDR2 is YYNGEE. The V and J ends lost 2 bases and 5 bases respectively, with 19 bases between them. The CDR3 runs 16 residues. The chain's CDR3 is CASSVGGRAGTETQYF. CDR3 DNA: TGTGCCAGCAGCGTTGGCGGGCGGGCCGGGACGGAGACCCAGTACTTC.